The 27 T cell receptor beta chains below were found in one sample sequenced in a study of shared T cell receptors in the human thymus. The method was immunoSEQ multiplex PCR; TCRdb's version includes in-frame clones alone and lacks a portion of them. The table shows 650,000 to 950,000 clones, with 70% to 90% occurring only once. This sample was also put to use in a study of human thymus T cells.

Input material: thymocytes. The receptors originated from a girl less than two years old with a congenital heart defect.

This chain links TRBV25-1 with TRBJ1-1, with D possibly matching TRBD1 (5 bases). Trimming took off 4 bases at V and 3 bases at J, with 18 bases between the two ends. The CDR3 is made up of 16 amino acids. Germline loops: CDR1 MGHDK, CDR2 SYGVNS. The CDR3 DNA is TGTGCCAGCAGTGGGAATTCACAGGAAAGGGACACTGAAGCTTTCTTT. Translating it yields CASSGNSQERDTEAFF.

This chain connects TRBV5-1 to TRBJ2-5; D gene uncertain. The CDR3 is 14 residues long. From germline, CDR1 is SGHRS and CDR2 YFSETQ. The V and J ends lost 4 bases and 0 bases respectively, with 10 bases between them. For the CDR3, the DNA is TGCGCCAGCAGCCCCCCCCCTAACCAAGAGACCCAGTACTTC. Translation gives CASSPPPNQETQYF.

The CDR3: CASSPGQGAFYGYTF. Written as DNA, the CDR3 is TGCGCCAGCAGCCCCGGACAGGGGGCTTTCTATGGCTACACCTTC. The chain carries TRBV4-1 and TRBJ1-2, with TRBD1 identical over 11 bases. Trimming removed 4 bases from V and 4 bases from J; junction bases left unmatched: 5. The CDR3 loop spans 15 amino acids. CDR1 is MGHRA, CDR2 YSYEKL, per germline.

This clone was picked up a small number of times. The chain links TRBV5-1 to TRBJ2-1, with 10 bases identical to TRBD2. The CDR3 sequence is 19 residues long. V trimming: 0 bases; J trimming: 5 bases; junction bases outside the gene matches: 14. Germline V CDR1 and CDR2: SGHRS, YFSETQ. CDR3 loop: CASSLAGESGGAGHNEQFF. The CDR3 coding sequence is TGCGCCAGCAGCTTGGCCGGGGAGAGCGGGGGGGCAGGGCACAATGAGCAGTTCTTC.

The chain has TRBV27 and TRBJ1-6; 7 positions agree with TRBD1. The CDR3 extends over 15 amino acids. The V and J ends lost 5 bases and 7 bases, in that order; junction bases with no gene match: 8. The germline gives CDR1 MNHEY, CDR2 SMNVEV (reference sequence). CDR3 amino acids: CASSTGVGYNSPLHF. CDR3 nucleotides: TGTGCCAGCAGTACAGGGGTCGGTTACAATTCACCCCTCCACTTT.

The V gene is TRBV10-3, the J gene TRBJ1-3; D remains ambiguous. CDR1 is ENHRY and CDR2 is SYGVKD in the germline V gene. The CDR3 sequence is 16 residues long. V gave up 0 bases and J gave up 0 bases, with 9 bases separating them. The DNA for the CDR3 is TGTGCCATCAGTGAGTCGAGGGCCCCCTCTGGAAACACCATATATTTT. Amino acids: CAISESRAPSGNTIYF.

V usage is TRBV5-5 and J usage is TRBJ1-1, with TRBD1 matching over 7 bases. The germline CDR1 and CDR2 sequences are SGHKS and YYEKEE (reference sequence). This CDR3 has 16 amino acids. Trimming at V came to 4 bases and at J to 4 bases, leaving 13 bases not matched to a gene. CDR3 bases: TGTGCCAGCAGCGAGCCAGGGGGAATCGGTGGCACTGAAGCTTTCTTT. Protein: CASSEPGGIGGTEAFF.

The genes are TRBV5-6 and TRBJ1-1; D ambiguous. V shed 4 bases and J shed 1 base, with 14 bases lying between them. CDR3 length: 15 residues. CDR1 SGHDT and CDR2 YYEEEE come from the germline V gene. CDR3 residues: CASSPLGGKNTEAFF. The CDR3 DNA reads TGTGCCAGCAGCCCCCTGGGAGGGAAGAACACTGAAGCTTTCTTT.

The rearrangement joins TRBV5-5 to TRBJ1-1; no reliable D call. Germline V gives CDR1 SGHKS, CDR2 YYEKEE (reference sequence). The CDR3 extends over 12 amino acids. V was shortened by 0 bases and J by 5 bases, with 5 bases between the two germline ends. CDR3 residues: CASSLGPTEAFF. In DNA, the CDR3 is TGTGCCAGCAGCTTGGGGCCTACTGAAGCTTTCTTT.

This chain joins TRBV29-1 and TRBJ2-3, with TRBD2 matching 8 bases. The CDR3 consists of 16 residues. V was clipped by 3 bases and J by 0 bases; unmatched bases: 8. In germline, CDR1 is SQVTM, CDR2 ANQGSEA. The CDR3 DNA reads TGCAGCGTTGAGGAGCGGGGGCAACCTAGCACAGATACGCAGTATTTT. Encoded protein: CSVEERGQPSTDTQYF.

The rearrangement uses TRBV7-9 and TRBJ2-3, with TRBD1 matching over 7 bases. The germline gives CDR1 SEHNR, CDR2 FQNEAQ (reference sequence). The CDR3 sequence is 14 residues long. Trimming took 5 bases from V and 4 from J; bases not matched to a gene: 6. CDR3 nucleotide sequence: TGTGCCAGCAGCCTCCGAAGGGGGCCAGATACGCAGTATTTT. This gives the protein CASSLRRGPDTQYF.

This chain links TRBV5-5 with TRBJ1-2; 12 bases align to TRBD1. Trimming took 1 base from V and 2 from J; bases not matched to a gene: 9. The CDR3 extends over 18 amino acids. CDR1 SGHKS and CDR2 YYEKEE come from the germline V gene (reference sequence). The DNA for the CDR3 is TGTGCCAGCAGCTTGACGGGACAGGGGGCAAAGAGGAACTATGGCTACACCTTC. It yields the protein CASSLTGQGAKRNYGYTF.

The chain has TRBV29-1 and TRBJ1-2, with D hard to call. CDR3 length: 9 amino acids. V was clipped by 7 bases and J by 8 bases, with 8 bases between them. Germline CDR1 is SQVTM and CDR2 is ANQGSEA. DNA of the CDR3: TGCAGCGCCGGAGGAGGCTACACCTTC. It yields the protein CSAGGGYTF.

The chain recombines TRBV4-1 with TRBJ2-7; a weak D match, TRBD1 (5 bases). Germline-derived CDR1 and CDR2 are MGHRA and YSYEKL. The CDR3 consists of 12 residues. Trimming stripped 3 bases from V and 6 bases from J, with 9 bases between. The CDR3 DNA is TGCGCCAGCAGCCACCCAAGGGGCGAGCAGTACTTC. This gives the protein CASSHPRGEQYF.

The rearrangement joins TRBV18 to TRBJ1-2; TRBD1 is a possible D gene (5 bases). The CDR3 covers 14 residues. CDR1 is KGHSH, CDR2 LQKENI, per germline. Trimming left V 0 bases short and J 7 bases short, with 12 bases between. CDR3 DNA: TGTGCCAGCTCACCACCGTTCAGGGCTGGTGGCTACACCTTC. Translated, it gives CASSPPFRAGGYTF.

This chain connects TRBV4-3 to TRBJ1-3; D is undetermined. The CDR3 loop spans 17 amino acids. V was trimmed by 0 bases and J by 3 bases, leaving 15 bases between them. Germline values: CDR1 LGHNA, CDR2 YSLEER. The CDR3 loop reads CASSQEGRSLNGNTIYF. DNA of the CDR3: TGCGCCAGCAGCCAAGAAGGTAGGAGCCTAAATGGAAACACCATATATTTT.

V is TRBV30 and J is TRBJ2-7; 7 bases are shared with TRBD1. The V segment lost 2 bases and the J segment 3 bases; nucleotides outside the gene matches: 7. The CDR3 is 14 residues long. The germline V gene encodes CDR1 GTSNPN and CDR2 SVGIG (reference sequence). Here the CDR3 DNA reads TGTGCCTGGAGTTGGGGCAGGGGGTGCTACGAGCAGTACTTC. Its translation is CAWSWGRGCYEQYF. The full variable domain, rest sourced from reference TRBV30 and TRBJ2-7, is SQTIHQWPATLVQPVGSPLSLECTVEGTSNPNLYWYRQAAGRGLQLLFYSVGIGQISSEVPQNLSASRPQDRQFILSSKKLLLSDSGFYLCAWSWGRGCYEQYFGPGTRLTVT.

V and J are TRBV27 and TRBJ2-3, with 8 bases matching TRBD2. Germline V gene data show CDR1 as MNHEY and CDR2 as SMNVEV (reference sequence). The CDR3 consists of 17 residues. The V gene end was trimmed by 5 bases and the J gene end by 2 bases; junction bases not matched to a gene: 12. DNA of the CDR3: TGTGCCAGCAGTCCCATTTCGATGCGGGGGGTCACAGATACGCAGTATTTT. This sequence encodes CASSPISMRGVTDTQYF.

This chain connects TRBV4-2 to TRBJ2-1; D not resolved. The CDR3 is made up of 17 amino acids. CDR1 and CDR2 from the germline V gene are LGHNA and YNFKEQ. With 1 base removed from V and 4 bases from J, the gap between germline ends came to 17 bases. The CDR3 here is CASSQVEAKQSYNEQFF. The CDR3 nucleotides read TGTGCCAGCAGCCAAGTTGAAGCAAAGCAATCGTACAATGAGCAGTTCTTC.

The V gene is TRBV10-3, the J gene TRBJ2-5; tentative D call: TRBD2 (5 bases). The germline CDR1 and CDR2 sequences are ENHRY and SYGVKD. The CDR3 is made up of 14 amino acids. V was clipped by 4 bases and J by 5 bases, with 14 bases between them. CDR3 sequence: CAISAGLTLETQYF. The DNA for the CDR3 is TGTGCCATCAGTGCAGGACTCACCCTTGAGACCCAGTACTTC.

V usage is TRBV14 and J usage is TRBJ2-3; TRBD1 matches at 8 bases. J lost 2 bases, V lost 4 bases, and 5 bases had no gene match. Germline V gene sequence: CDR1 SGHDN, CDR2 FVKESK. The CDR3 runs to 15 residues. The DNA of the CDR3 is TGTGCCAGCAGCCTCGGACAGGGAGACACAGATACGCAGTATTTT. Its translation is CASSLGQGDTDTQYF.

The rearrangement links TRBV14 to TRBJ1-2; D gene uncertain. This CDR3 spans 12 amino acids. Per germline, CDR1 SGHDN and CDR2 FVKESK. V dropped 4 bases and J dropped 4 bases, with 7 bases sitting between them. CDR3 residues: CASSRGGYGYTF. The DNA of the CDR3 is TGTGCCAGCAGCCGGGGAGGCTATGGCTACACCTTC.

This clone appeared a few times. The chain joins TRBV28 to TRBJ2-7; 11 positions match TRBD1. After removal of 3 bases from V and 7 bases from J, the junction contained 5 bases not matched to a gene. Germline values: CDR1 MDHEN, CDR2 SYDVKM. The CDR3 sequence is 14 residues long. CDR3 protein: CASSLGQGEREQYF. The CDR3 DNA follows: TGTGCCAGCAGTTTGGGACAGGGGGAACGGGAGCAGTACTTC.

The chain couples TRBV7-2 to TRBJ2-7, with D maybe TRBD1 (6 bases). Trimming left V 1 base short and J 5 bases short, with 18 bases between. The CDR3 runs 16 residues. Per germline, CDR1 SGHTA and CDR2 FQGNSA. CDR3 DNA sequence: TGTGCCAGCAGCTTAGTACGCGGTCAGGGGATTCACGAGCAGTACTTC. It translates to CASSLVRGQGIHEQYF.

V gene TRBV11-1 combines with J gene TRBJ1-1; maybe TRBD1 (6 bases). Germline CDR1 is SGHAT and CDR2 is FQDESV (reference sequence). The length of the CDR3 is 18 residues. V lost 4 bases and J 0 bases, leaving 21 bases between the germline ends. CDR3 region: CASSSPDLQGQLNTEAFF. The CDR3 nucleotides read TGTGCCAGCAGCTCGCCCGATCTACAGGGCCAATTGAACACTGAAGCTTTCTTT.

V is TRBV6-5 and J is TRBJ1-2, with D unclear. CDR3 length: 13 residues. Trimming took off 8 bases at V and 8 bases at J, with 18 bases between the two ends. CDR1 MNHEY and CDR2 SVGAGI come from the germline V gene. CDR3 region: CASRPLYEEGYTF. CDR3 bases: TGTGCCAGCCGCCCGCTCTACGAGGAAGGCTACACCTTC.

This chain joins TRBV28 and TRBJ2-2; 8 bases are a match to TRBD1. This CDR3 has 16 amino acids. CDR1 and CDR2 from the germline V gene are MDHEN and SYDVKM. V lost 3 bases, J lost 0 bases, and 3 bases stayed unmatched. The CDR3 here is CASSFVDRANTGELFF. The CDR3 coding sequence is TGTGCCAGCAGTTTCGTGGACAGGGCGAACACCGGGGAGCTGTTTTTT.